The 21 T cell receptor beta chains below were found in one sample sequenced in a study of beta chain features in type 1 diabetes. Their antigens remain unidentified. Regarding the study as a whole: All four CD4+ subsets from Type 1 diabetes patients carried moderately but significantly shorter TCRB CDR3s.

Every bit of the isolated RNA underwent reverse transcription, so sequencing read expressed TCRB transcripts. Method: immunoSEQ multiplex PCR; TCRdb's copy keeps in-frame clones and lacks some. This table has roughly 280,000 clones, 24% appearing once. The sequencing input was naive CD4+ T cells from blood. The receptors were gathered from a woman aged 25 to 39 with type 1 diabetes.

This chain links TRBV4-1 with TRBJ1-4; 11 bases map to TRBD1. This CDR3 comprises 16 residues. CDR1 MGHRA and CDR2 YSYEKL come from the germline V gene. The V and J ends lost 4 bases and 2 bases, in that order; junction bases with no gene match: 3. CDR3 sequence (DNA): TGCGCCAGCAGCCTGGGACAGGGGGATACTAATGAAAAACTGTTTTTT. Translated: CASSLGQGDTNEKLFF.

This chain joins TRBV5-1 and TRBJ2-5, with 11 bases that match TRBD2. CDR3 length: 15 amino acids. J gave up 6 bases and V 4 bases, and 8 bases lay outside the gene matches. Germline V gene sequence: CDR1 SGHRS, CDR2 YFSETQ. The CDR3 DNA reads as TGCGCCAGCAGCGGACGAACTAGCGGGAGACAGACCCAGTACTTC. Translated: CASSGRTSGRQTQYF.

J is TRBJ2-1 and V is TRBV7-9; D is possibly TRBD2 (6 bases). Germline V CDR1 and CDR2: SEHNR, FQNEAQ (reference sequence). This CDR3 comprises 15 residues. Trimming shortened V by 0 bases and J by 5 bases, and 11 bases separated the two germline ends. CDR3 protein: CASSLAGSLNNEQFF. CDR3 in DNA: TGTGCCAGCAGCTTAGCCGGGAGTCTGAACAATGAGCAGTTCTTC.

Note on this clone: This CDR3 is also generated by other DNA sequences in the sample. This chain uses TRBV5-1 with TRBJ2-5, with D possibly TRBD2 on 6 matching bases. From germline, CDR1 is SGHRS and CDR2 YFSETQ. The CDR3 spans 13 residues. V was shortened by 0 bases and J by 5 bases, with 8 bases between the two germline ends. The CDR3 DNA sequence: TGCGCCAGCAGCTTGGCCGGGAGCGAGACCCAGTACTTC. This gives the protein CASSLAGSETQYF. Full variable domain (outside the CDR3, taken from reference TRBV5-1 and TRBJ2-5): KAGVTQTPRYLIKTRGQQVTLSCSPISGHRSVSWYQQTPGQGLQFLFEYFSETQRNKGNFPGRFSGRQFSNSRSEMNVSTLELGDSALYLCASSLAGSETQYFGPGTRLLVL.

The chain is built from TRBV10-3 and TRBJ2-1; 11 nucleotides align to TRBD2. The junction had 6 bases not matched to a gene; V was cut back by 6 bases and J by 8 bases. CDR3 length equals 14 residues. From germline, CDR1 is ENHRY and CDR2 SYGVKD. The CDR3 DNA reads as TGTGCCATCAGGCCCGGACTAGCGGGCGATGAGCAGTTCTTC. Its translation: CAIRPGLAGDEQFF.

This clone was observed a handful of times. V is TRBV4-1 and J is TRBJ2-7; 7 nucleotides match TRBD1. The CDR3 spans 14 residues. Germline trimming cut 2 bases from V and 5 bases from J; bases unmatched to any gene: 6. Germline V gives CDR1 MGHRA, CDR2 YSYEKL. CDR3 bases: TGCGCCAGCAGCCAAAACAGGGGCCCGAACGAGCAGTACTTC. It yields the protein CASSQNRGPNEQYF.

This rearrangement joins TRBV5-4 to TRBJ1-1; D is possibly TRBD1 (6 bases). V lost 3 bases and J 8 bases, leaving 20 bases between the germline ends. Germline loops: CDR1 SGHNT, CDR2 YYREEE (reference sequence). The CDR3 length is 15 residues. CDR3 loop: CASSWGGHLFEEAFF. CDR3 nucleotides: TGTGCCAGCAGCTGGGGGGGACACCTATTCGAGGAAGCTTTCTTT.

This clone was counted between two and nine times. J is TRBJ2-7 and V is TRBV30; 7 nucleotides line up with TRBD1. Losses at the gene ends were 8 bases for V and 2 bases for J; bases not matched to a gene: 6. CDR3 length: 12 amino acids. Germline lookup yields CDR1 GTSNPN and CDR2 SVGIG (reference sequence). The CDR3: CALWDRTYEQYF. DNA of the CDR3: TGTGCCCTATGGGACAGAACCTACGAGCAGTACTTC.

This sequence joins TRBV7-6 and TRBJ2-7; 7 bases line up with TRBD1. J gave up 4 bases and V 1 base, and 4 bases lay outside the gene matches. The CDR3 spans 14 residues. Germline V CDR1 and CDR2: SGHVS, FNYEAQ. This CDR3 is CASSLGNRGYEQYF. The CDR3 bases are TGTGCCAGCAGCTTAGGAAACAGGGGATACGAGCAGTACTTC.

Here the CDR3 DNA reads TGTGCCAGCAGCACCTACGGGACAGGGGAGGCTGAAGCTTTCTTT. It yields the protein CASSTYGTGEAEAFF. The rearrangement links TRBV7-9 to TRBJ1-1, with 10 bases identical to TRBD1. The V gene end was trimmed by 5 bases and the J gene end by 6 bases; junction bases not matched to a gene: 9. Germline V lookup: CDR1 SEHNR, CDR2 FQNEAQ (reference sequence). This CDR3 is 15 amino acids long.

This clone occurred a few times. The gene calls are TRBV19 and TRBJ2-5; D perhaps matches TRBD1 (5 bases). Germline V gene data show CDR1 as LNHDA and CDR2 as SQIVND (reference sequence). The CDR3 has 15 residues. V lost 1 base and J 0 bases, leaving 9 bases between the germline ends. The CDR3 DNA reads TGTGCCAGTAGTATAGGGGGCAGCAACCAAGAGACCCAGTACTTC. It yields the protein CASSIGGSNQETQYF.

This clone was seen a handful of times. This chain links TRBV29-1 with TRBJ1-3; D is unresolved. V was shortened by 4 bases and J by 1 base, with 5 bases between the two germline ends. Per germline, CDR1 SQVTM and CDR2 ANQGSEA. The CDR3 is 12 residues long. For the CDR3, the DNA is TGCAGCGTTGTCACATCTGGAAACACCATATATTTT. Its protein is CSVVTSGNTIYF.

The chain joins TRBV28 to TRBJ2-7, with D perhaps matching TRBD1 (6 bases). The V gene's germline CDR1 is MDHEN and CDR2 SYDVKM. The CDR3 is made up of 15 amino acids. The V end was cut by 2 bases, the J end by 9 bases, with 20 bases between. The CDR3, as DNA: TGTGCCAGCAGTTTAGATTACAGGGATGCCTGGGGGCAGTACTTC. This codes for CASSLDYRDAWGQYF.

The rearrangement joins TRBV5-1 to TRBJ2-7; D unclear. Per germline, CDR1 SGHRS and CDR2 YFSETQ. The CDR3 spans 13 residues. The germline V and J ends were trimmed by 3 bases and 6 bases, with 13 bases remaining between them. DNA of the CDR3: TGCGCCAGCAGCTCCTCTATGTTCATCGAGCAGTACTTC. This gives the protein CASSSSMFIEQYF.

This clone was detected only a few times. The chain combines TRBV5-1 with TRBJ1-4; 7 bases agree with TRBD1. J lost 7 bases, V lost 2 bases, and 8 bases had no gene match. Per the germline V gene, CDR1 is SGHRS and CDR2 is YFSETQ. The CDR3 is 15 amino acids. The CDR3 nucleotides read TGCGCCAGCAGCTTCGGTTCAGGGGGAGGTGAAAAACTGTTTTTT. This translates into CASSFGSGGGEKLFF. Combining the CDR3 with reference TRBV5-1 and TRBJ1-4 gives the whole variable domain KAGVTQTPRYLIKTRGQQVTLSCSPISGHRSVSWYQQTPGQGLQFLFEYFSETQRNKGNFPGRFSGRQFSNSRSEMNVSTLELGDSALYLCASSFGSGGGEKLFFGSGTQLSVL.

This clone has more than one count but fewer than ten. The sample carries other DNA sequences with the same CDR3. The V and J genes are TRBV18 and TRBJ2-1; perhaps TRBD1 as D (6 bases). CDR3 length: 15 amino acids. Germline V gene lookup returns CDR1 KGHSH and CDR2 LQKENI. With 1 base removed from V and 0 bases from J, the gap between germline ends came to 7 bases. The CDR3 region has the DNA TGTGCCAGCTCACCACGGACAGACTCCTACAATGAGCAGTTCTTC. Its translation: CASSPRTDSYNEQFF.

This chain connects TRBV5-4 to TRBJ2-3; the match to TRBD1 covers 8 bases. The CDR3 is 14 residues long. V dropped 4 bases and J dropped 3; count of bases not matched to a gene: 4. Germline V CDR1 and CDR2: SGHNT, YYREEE (reference sequence). The DNA of the CDR3 is TGTGCCAGCAGCGGTGGACAGGGAACAGATACGCAGTATTTT. Protein product: CASSGGQGTDTQYF.

This clone appeared a single time. The chain is built from TRBV5-6 and TRBJ2-1, with 7 bases aligning to TRBD2. CDR1 and CDR2 (germline): SGHDT, YYEEEE. The CDR3 extends over 16 amino acids. After removal of 1 base from V and 6 bases from J, the junction contained 10 bases not matched to a gene. The CDR3 reads CASSLTLAAAGNEQFF. The CDR3 nucleotides read TGTGCCAGCAGCTTGACTCTAGCGGCGGCCGGCAATGAGCAGTTCTTC. The whole variable domain, filled in from reference TRBV5-6 and TRBJ2-1, reads DAGVTQSPTHLIKTRGQQVTLRCSPKSGHDTVSWYQQALGQGPQFIFQYYEEEERQRGNFPDRFSGHQFPNYSSELNVNALLLGDSALYLCASSLTLAAAGNEQFFGPGTRLTVL.

The chain has TRBV5-1 and TRBJ2-1; D is possibly TRBD2 (5 bases). V dropped 0 bases and J dropped 8 bases, with 9 bases sitting between them. CDR1 SGHRS and CDR2 YFSETQ come from the germline V gene. CDR3 length: 13 residues. In nucleotides, the CDR3 is TGCGCCAGCAGCTTGGAGCCGGGGTATGAGCAGTTCTTC. Encoded protein: CASSLEPGYEQFF.

The genes are TRBV30 and TRBJ2-5, with D maybe TRBD2 (5 bases). Trimming took 1 base from V and 0 from J, leaving 12 bases between them. The CDR3 consists of 15 residues. Germline V gene lookup returns CDR1 GTSNPN and CDR2 SVGIG (reference sequence). CDR3 bases: TGTGCCTGGAGTGGTCCCAGCGGATACCAAGAGACCCAGTACTTC. This sequence encodes CAWSGPSGYQETQYF.

In its sample, this clone was seen a few times. V is TRBV5-1 and J is TRBJ1-1; no clear D gene. The germline V gene encodes CDR1 SGHRS and CDR2 YFSETQ. Trimming removed 0 bases at V and 7 bases at J, with 7 bases between. This CDR3 has 12 amino acids. The CDR3 DNA is TGCGCCAGCAGCTTGGAAGCGAGTGAAGCTTTCTTT. Translating gives CASSLEASEAFF.